These T cell receptor beta chains were read from a single sample in a study of blood T cell repertoires in COVID-19. Clones were sequenced by immunoSEQ multiplex PCR, and TCRdb holds only the in-frame ones, with some missing. The sample lists some 300,000 clones, more than 85% occurring once. Sequencing used peripheral blood. These TCRs come from a man aged 65 to 85 with acute or convalescent COVID-19. The conserved cysteine and the conserved F or W are not part of the CDR3 here. The D gene is left open where the match is weak.

TRBV5-1	TRBJ2-5	NA	ASRATDVETQY
TRBV7-9	TRBJ2-3	TRBD2	ASSLARVAGADTQY
TRBV12-3/TRBV12-4	TRBJ1-2	NA	ASSPYRDALRT
TRBV3-1/TRBV3-2	TRBJ1-2	NA	ASSPPAASAYGYT
TRBV7-2	TRBJ2-3	NA	ASSQASLASGTQY
TRBV15	TRBJ1-5	NA	ATSRARVEANQPQH
TRBV7-9	TRBJ1-1	TRBD1	ASSLGQGSTEAF
TRBV9	TRBJ1-3	TRBD1	ASSATGGGSNTIY
TRBV29-1	TRBJ1-2	TRBD1	SVEGSGGDGYT
TRBV4-3	TRBJ1-6	TRBD1	ASRNLRTGVNSPLH
TRBV5-4	TRBJ2-2	TRBD1	ASRSAGGTNTGELF
TRBV5-1	TRBJ1-4	NA	ASSSQGMVLNEKLF
TRBV28	TRBJ1-2	TRBD1	ASSPYTGGGYGYT
TRBV4-1	TRBJ2-7	TRBD1	ASSNRILGDRNYEQY
TRBV4-3	TRBJ2-3	TRBD2	ASSQALILAGGFADTQY
TRBV6-5	TRBJ1-6	NA	ASKTGSNSPLH
TRBV12-3/TRBV12-4	TRBJ1-2	TRBD1	ASSRGQNYGYT
TRBV2	TRBJ1-2	NA	ASSGGVLAYGYT
TRBV30	TRBJ2-3	TRBD2	AWRTSGRRRTQY
TRBV28	TRBJ1-1	NA	ASSSKTGFTEAF
TRBV5-1	TRBJ2-2	TRBD1	ASSLLGQGNTGELF
TRBV18	TRBJ2-1	NA	ASSPAAGTYNEQF
TRBV12-3/TRBV12-4	TRBJ2-3	TRBD1	ASILTGADTQY
TRBV4-3	TRBJ2-5	NA	ASSQEAGLQETQY
TRBV9	TRBJ2-2	NA	ASSVAGNTGELF
TRBV15	TRBJ1-5	NA	ATSREQGIRPQH
TRBV18	TRBJ2-1	NA	ASSPLVEPSYNEQF
TRBV9	TRBJ2-5	NA	ASSPGLTEETQY
TRBV6-6	TRBJ1-2	TRBD1	ASSPRTGGSIYYGYT
TRBV6-2/TRBV6-3	TRBJ2-2	NA	ASSYSRGTGELF
TRBV28	TRBJ1-1	NA	ASHDSLNTEAF
TRBV5-1	TRBJ2-7	TRBD1	ASSSTGQGFYEQY
TRBV6-1	TRBJ2-1	NA	ASSEGLAGNEQF
TRBV5-1	TRBJ2-7	TRBD1	ASSLVPTGASYEQY
TRBV9	TRBJ2-3	TRBD1	ATGQGDQDTQY
TRBV7-9	TRBJ2-7	NA	ASRAGQSYEQY
TRBV2	TRBJ2-2	NA	ASSETGPTGELF
TRBV6-4	TRBJ2-3	TRBD2	ASITGTSTLPDYSDTQY